One sample yielded the 27 T cell receptor beta chains listed below, sequenced in a study of vaccination and CD4 T cells after COVID-19 (dated by TCRdb to between 2020 and 2023). For these receptors, no antigen is known. The meaning of the sample's treatment or condition label: roughly ten-day PBMC culture with coronavirus spike peptide pools or control peptides (ViraFEST assay). Preparation of the library involved PCR. Instrument used: Illumina iSeq 100. DNA from cultured CD4+ T cells was subjected to TCR sequencing with the Oncomine TCR Beta short-read assay at the Johns Hopkins FTIC core. TCRdb trimmed the raw reads at Q25, called clones with MiXCR and kept productive beta chains. Here each entry gathers all rows of one CDR3 protein and keeps the most common genes and DNA. The sample table contains roughly 5,200 distinct CDR3 sequences; only one count was recorded for 35% to 45% of them. The top ten clones comprise more than 30% of the sample.

The sequenced material came from CD4+ T cells from blood, cultured in vitro. The source of these receptors is a human donor who had recovered from COVID-19.

The chain joins TRBV23-1 to TRBJ2-5; 7 nucleotides agree with TRBD2. TRBV23-1 carries the ORF label, with uncertain function. The J segment lost 2 bases and the V segment lost 3 bases, leaving 21 bases of the junction unmatched. The CDR3 length is 20 residues. CDR3 coding DNA: TGCGCCAGCAGTCAGCCCCCCCTACGTCGGCGGGGGATATCACAAGAGACCCAGTACTTC. Protein: CASSQPPLRRRGISQETQYF.

The chain recombines TRBV10-2 with TRBJ2-5, with D uncertain. Trimming left V 6 bases short and J 1 base short, with 9 bases between. Germline V lookup: CDR1 WSHSY, CDR2 SAAADI. CDR3 length: 13 residues. The CDR3 DNA follows: TGCGCCAGCAGAGCCTCAGGCCAAGAGACCCAGTACTTC. It yields the protein CASRASGQETQYF.

The chain recombines TRBV6-1 with TRBJ2-5; 8 nucleotides agree with TRBD1. The germline gives CDR1 MNHNS, CDR2 SASEGT. The CDR3 covers 15 residues. V shed 6 bases and J 4 bases; nucleotides not matched to a gene: 10. The DNA for the CDR3 is TGTGCCAGCAGGCCAGGACAGGGAGAATCAGAGACCCAGTACTTC. Amino acids: CASRPGQGESETQYF.

V usage is TRBV2 and J usage is TRBJ2-1, with 9 positions matching TRBD1. The germline gives CDR1 SNHLY, CDR2 FYNNEI. V trimming: 7 bases; J trimming: 8 bases; junction bases outside the gene matches: 6. This CDR3 is built from 13 residues. The CDR3: CASMDRGYDEQFF. DNA for the CDR3: TGTGCCAGCATGGACAGGGGTTACGATGAGCAGTTCTTC.

This chain connects TRBV25-1 to TRBJ1-2; 12 nucleotides align to TRBD1. This CDR3 comprises 15 residues. The germline V gene has CDR1 MGHDK and CDR2 SYGVNS. Losses at the gene ends were 2 bases for V and 3 bases for J; bases not matched to a gene: 1. In DNA, the CDR3 is TGTGCCAGCAGTGAAGGGACAGGGGGCCACTATGGCTACACCTTC. This translates into CASSEGTGGHYGYTF.

This clonotype was picked up a small number of times. The chain couples TRBV18 to TRBJ2-5; D not certain. Germline V gene sequence: CDR1 KGHSH, CDR2 LQKENI. CDR3 size: 14 residues. The V gene lost 3 bases and the J gene lost 4 bases, with 12 bases spanning the gap. CDR3 protein: CASSPYAHGETQYF. DNA of the CDR3: TGTGCCAGCTCACCCTACGCGCACGGAGAGACCCAGTACTTC.

The rearrangement joins TRBV7-2 to TRBJ2-1, with a tentative D call TRBD2 (6 bases). The CDR3 runs to 15 residues. CDR1 and CDR2 (germline): SGHTA, FQGNSA. The ends were cut back, 0 bases at V and 1 base at J, with 7 bases in the middle. Here the CDR3 DNA reads TGTGCCAGCAGCTTAGCCCGGGGGTCCTACAATGAGCAGTTCTTC. It yields the protein CASSLARGSYNEQFF.

The chain joins TRBV20-1 to TRBJ2-1, with 7 bases fitting TRBD2. Germline V gene lookup returns CDR1 DFQATT and CDR2 SNEGSKA (reference sequence). The ends lost 3 bases at V and 0 bases at J; junction bases unmatched: 8. The CDR3 has 16 amino acids. The CDR3 region has the DNA TGCAGTGCTAGGTTGCGGGGAGGGAGCTCCTACAATGAGCAGTTCTTC. Translation: CSARLRGGSSYNEQFF.

This chain connects TRBV20-1 to TRBJ2-7; D is undetermined. The CDR3 sequence is 14 residues long. Trimming pared 1 base from V and 2 bases from J, leaving 12 bases between. CDR1 and CDR2 from the germline V gene are DFQATT and SNEGSKA (reference sequence). Here the CDR3 reads CSARVTAPPYEQYF. CDR3 coding DNA: TGCAGTGCTAGAGTTACCGCCCCCCCCTACGAGCAGTACTTC.

This clonotype was detected a few times. V and J are TRBV6-5 and TRBJ2-2, with D hard to call. Looked up from germline, CDR1 is MNHEY and CDR2 is SVGAGI. Trimming left V 4 bases short and J 3 bases short, with 9 bases between. This CDR3 contains 14 residues. Here the CDR3 reads CASSSTLYTGELFF. The DNA for the CDR3 is TGTGCCAGCAGTTCAACCCTTTACACCGGGGAGCTGTTTTTT.

This clonotype was counted between two and nine times. This chain connects TRBV2 to TRBJ2-7; TRBD2 aligns across 10 bases. V gave up 8 bases and J gave up 7 bases; unmatched junction bases: 8. The CDR3 runs to 13 residues. Germline loops: CDR1 SNHLY, CDR2 FYNNEI. CDR3 DNA: TGTGCCAGCCGAGTGATAGCGGGGGGAGAGCAGTACTTC. Translation: CASRVIAGGEQYF. Together with reference TRBV2 and TRBJ2-7, the CDR3 gives the full variable domain: EPEVTQTPSHQVTQMGQEVILRCVPISNHLYFYWYRQILGQKVEFLVSFYNNEISEKSEIFDDQFSVERPDGSNFTLKIRSTKLEDSAMYFCASRVIAGGEQYFGPGTRLTVT.

J is TRBJ1-1 and V is TRBV7-9, with D possibly matching TRBD1 (5 bases). This CDR3 has 14 amino acids. Per germline, CDR1 SEHNR and CDR2 FQNEAQ (reference sequence). The V and J ends lost 5 bases and 1 base respectively, with 11 bases between them. The CDR3 region has the DNA TGTGCCAGCAGCCGGGACGGCCCGAACACTGAAGCTTTCTTT. The encoded protein is CASSRDGPNTEAFF.

The chain recombines TRBV21-1 with TRBJ1-6; the table's D call of TRBD1 was not tested on the DNA. TRBV21-1 is shown as a pseudogene. CDR3 length: 16 residues. CDR3 sequence (DNA): TGTGCCAGCAGCAAAGGTGCCGGACAGGAGGATTCACCCCTCCACTTT. It encodes CASSKGAGQEDSPLHF.

The chain employs TRBV20-1 and TRBJ1-2, with D tentatively TRBD1 (5 bases). With 6 bases removed from V and 5 bases from J, the gap between germline ends came to 19 bases. Germline V gives CDR1 DFQATT, CDR2 SNEGSKA (reference sequence). The CDR3 runs to 14 residues. The chain's CDR3 is CSAVVPRQFYGYTF. In DNA form, the CDR3 reads TGCAGTGCCGTAGTCCCCCGACAGTTTTATGGCTACACCTTC.

This clonotype was found a few times. The V call is TRBV10-3, the J call TRBJ1-1; weak D call: TRBD1 (5 bases). V lost 9 bases and J 2 bases, leaving 13 bases between the germline ends. Germline CDR1 reads ENHRY; CDR2 reads SYGVKD. This CDR3 spans 13 amino acids. CDR3 sequence reads: CAMGPQGNTEAFF. The CDR3 DNA follows: TGTGCCATGGGACCCCAAGGAAACACTGAAGCTTTCTTT.

This clonotype turned up a few times. J is TRBJ2-1 and V is TRBV5-4; D possibly corresponds to TRBD1 (6 bases). V gave up 5 bases and J gave up 2 bases, with 14 bases separating them. Germline V lookup: CDR1 SGHNT, CDR2 YYREEE (reference sequence). This CDR3 is 15 amino acids long. CDR3 amino acids: CASSLGARTYNEQFF. The CDR3 DNA is TGTGCCAGCAGTCTGGGGGCTAGAACCTACAATGAGCAGTTCTTC.

The rearrangement uses TRBV28 and TRBJ1-1; 9 bases map to TRBD1. Germline CDR1 MDHEN, CDR2 SYDVKM. V shed 5 bases, J shed 4 bases, and the junction held 8 bases outside the gene matches. CDR3 length: 15 residues. The chain's CDR3 is CASSPGDREATEAFF. The DNA for the CDR3 is TGTGCCAGCAGTCCGGGGGACAGGGAGGCCACTGAAGCTTTCTTT.

J is TRBJ1-6 and V is TRBV20-1; possibly TRBD1 for D (6 bases). Germline loops: CDR1 DFQATT, CDR2 SNEGSKA (reference sequence). This CDR3 has 15 residues. The germline V and J ends were trimmed by 0 bases and 10 bases, with 16 bases remaining between them. CDR3 DNA sequence: TGCAGTGCTAGAGATCGCGTCGGGGGGCAGTCACCCCTCCACTTT. This codes for CSARDRVGGQSPLHF.

The chain has TRBV10-3 and TRBJ1-5; 7 positions match TRBD1. This CDR3 is 14 amino acids long. CDR1 and CDR2 (germline): ENHRY, SYGVKD. J was trimmed by 3 bases and V by 6 bases; bases with no gene match: 5. This chain's CDR3 is CAISQGGDNQPQHF. The CDR3 DNA reads as TGTGCCATCAGCCAGGGGGGGGACAATCAGCCCCAGCATTTT.

By share, this clonotype ranks as medium-sized. This chain links TRBV6-5 with TRBJ1-5; no reliable D call. CDR1 is MNHEY and CDR2 is SVGAGI in the germline V gene. The V gene lost 2 bases and the J gene lost 1 base, with 9 bases spanning the gap. This CDR3 contains 15 residues. For the CDR3, the DNA is TGTGCCAGCAGTTACGGTCGAGGAAGCAATCAGCCCCAGCATTTT. Encoded protein: CASSYGRGSNQPQHF.

A few counts support this clonotype. The V gene is TRBV11-3, the J gene TRBJ2-1; D gene uncertain. V lost 5 bases, J lost 4 bases, and 12 bases lay in between. Per the germline V gene, CDR1 is SGHNT and CDR2 is YENEEA. This CDR3 has 14 amino acids. In nucleotides, the CDR3 is TGTGCCAGCAGCCCCACCGCTGGTTACAATGAGCAGTTCTTC. Protein sequence: CASSPTAGYNEQFF. The variable domain in full, with the rest retrieved from reference TRBV11-3 and TRBJ2-1, is EAGVVQSPRYKIIEKKQPVAFWCNPISGHNTLYWYLQNLGQGPELLIRYENEEAVDDSQLPKDRFSAERLKGVDSTLKIQPAELGDSAVYLCASSPTAGYNEQFFGPGTRLTVL.

This clonotype was counted between two and nine times. The chain joins TRBV7-9 to TRBJ1-2, with D hard to call. Trimming took off 3 bases at V and 2 bases at J, with 7 bases between the two ends. This CDR3 region has 13 residues. CDR1 is SEHNR and CDR2 is FQNEAQ in the germline V gene (reference sequence). CDR3 sequence (DNA): TGTGCCAGCAGCTTTACGGACAACTATGGCTACACCTTC. This encodes CASSFTDNYGYTF.

This chain uses TRBV20-1 with TRBJ2-7, with a tentative D call TRBD1 (6 bases). The germline gives CDR1 DFQATT, CDR2 SNEGSKA (reference sequence). The CDR3 length is 15 residues. The germline V and J ends were trimmed by 0 bases and 2 bases, with 14 bases remaining between them. DNA of the CDR3: TGCAGTGCTAGAGATTTTTACAGGGCCACCTACGAGCAGTACTTC. Translated, it gives CSARDFYRATYEQYF.

This chain uses TRBV19 with TRBJ2-4; TRBD2 matches 10 bases. Trimming cost V 5 bases and J 0 bases; bases outside gene matches: 4. CDR3 size: 16 residues. The germline V gene encodes CDR1 LNHDA and CDR2 SQIVND (reference sequence). The chain's CDR3 is CASSLGLAVAKNIQYF. In DNA, the CDR3 is TGTGCCAGTAGTCTCGGACTAGCGGTAGCCAAAAACATTCAGTACTTC.

The sample holds one count of this clonotype. The chain joins TRBV5-1 to TRBJ2-5, with 11 bases that match TRBD2. V gave up 0 bases and J gave up 2 bases; unmatched junction bases: 12. CDR1 is SGHRS and CDR2 is YFSETQ in the germline V gene. The CDR3 contains 19 residues. The CDR3 region has the DNA TGCGCCAGCAGCTTGGGAGCCATCGGACTAGCGGGCGGACAAGAGACCCAGTACTTC. Amino acid sequence: CASSLGAIGLAGGQETQYF.

In nucleotides, the CDR3 is TGTGCCAGCAGCCCCCGCGGGGGCGGCTCGATTGAAGCTTTCTTT. It yields the protein CASSPRGGGSIEAFF. The chain has TRBV7-2 and TRBJ1-1; perhaps TRBD1 as D (6 bases). The CDR3 consists of 15 residues. Germline V lookup: CDR1 SGHTA, CDR2 FQGNSA. V lost 5 bases and J 7 bases, leaving 20 bases between the germline ends.

The chain couples TRBV6-1 to TRBJ2-3; D could derive from TRBD1 or TRBD2 (5 bases each). The CDR3 is 14 residues long. Germline V gene lookup returns CDR1 MNHNS and CDR2 SASEGT. V lost 8 bases and J lost 2, with 14 bases in between. The CDR3 is CASCSRGHTDTQYF. The CDR3, as DNA: TGTGCCAGCTGCTCCCGGGGCCACACAGATACGCAGTATTTT.